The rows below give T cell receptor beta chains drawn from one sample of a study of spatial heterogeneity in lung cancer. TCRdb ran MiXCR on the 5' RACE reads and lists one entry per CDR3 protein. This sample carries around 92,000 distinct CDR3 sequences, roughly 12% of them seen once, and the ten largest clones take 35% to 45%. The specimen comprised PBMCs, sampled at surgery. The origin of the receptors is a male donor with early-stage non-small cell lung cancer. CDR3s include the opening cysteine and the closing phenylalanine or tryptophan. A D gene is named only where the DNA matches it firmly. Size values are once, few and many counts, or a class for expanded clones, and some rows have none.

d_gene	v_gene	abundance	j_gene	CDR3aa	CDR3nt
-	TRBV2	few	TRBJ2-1	CASSPLGGAYNEQFF	TGTGCCAGCAGTCCCCTGGGCGGGGCCTACAATGAGCAGTTCTTC
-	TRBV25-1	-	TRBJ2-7	CASSSNSYEQYF	TGTGCCAGCAGTTCCAACAGCTACGAGCAGTACTTC
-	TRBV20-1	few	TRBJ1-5	CSASQGGQPQHF	TGCAGTGCATCACAGGGTGGCCAGCCCCAGCATTTT
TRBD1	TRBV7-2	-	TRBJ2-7	CASSLGQASSYEQYF	TGTGCCAGCAGCCTGGGACAGGCCAGCTCCTACGAGCAGTACTTC
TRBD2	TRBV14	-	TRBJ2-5	CASSRRLASSSETQYF	TGTGCCAGCAGCCGGAGACTAGCAAGTTCGTCTGAGACCCAGTACTTC
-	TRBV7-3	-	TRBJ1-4	CASSAGTGEKLFF	TGTGCCAGCAGCGCCGGGACGGGGGAAAAACTGTTTTTT
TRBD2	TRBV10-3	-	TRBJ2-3	CAISAPAGEVSNTQYF	TGTGCCATCAGTGCCCCAGCGGGAGAAGTTTCCAATACGCAGTATTTT
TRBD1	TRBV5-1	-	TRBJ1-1	CASSFDRGVSEAFF	TGCGCCAGCAGCTTCGACAGGGGGGTCTCTGAAGCTTTCTTT
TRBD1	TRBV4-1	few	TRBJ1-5	CASSRLIDRGPSNQPQHF	TGCGCCAGCAGCCGACTCATTGACAGGGGCCCTAGCAATCAGCCCCAGCATTTT
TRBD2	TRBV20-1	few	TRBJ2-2	CSARGSSGTGELFF	TGCAGTGCTAGAGGGTCTAGCGGCACCGGGGAGCTGTTTTTT
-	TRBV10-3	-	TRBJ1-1	CAISVRDPNTEAFF	TGTGCCATCAGTGTGAGGGACCCGAACACTGAAGCTTTCTTT
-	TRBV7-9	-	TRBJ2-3	CASSWTDTQYF	TGTGCCAGCAGCTGGACAGATACGCAGTATTTT
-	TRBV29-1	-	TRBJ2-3	CSGRSPGRTDTQYF	TGCAGCGGAAGATCCCCGGGGAGGACAGATACGCAGTATTTT
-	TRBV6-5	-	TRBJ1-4	CASSSGTTIEKLFF	TGTGCCAGCAGTTCCGGGACCACAATTGAAAAACTGTTTTTT
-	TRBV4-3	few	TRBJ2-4	CASSQERPTIQYF	TGCGCCAGCAGCCAAGAGCGTCCCACCATTCAGTACTTC
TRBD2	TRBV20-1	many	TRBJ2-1	CSARGLAGVYEQFF	TGCAGTGCTAGAGGACTAGCGGGAGTCTATGAGCAGTTCTTC
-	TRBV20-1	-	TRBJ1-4	CSARVAGLANEKLFF	TGCAGTGCTAGAGTCGCAGGGCTCGCTAATGAAAAACTGTTTTTT
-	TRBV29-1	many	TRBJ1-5	CSGLTGSKASQPQHF	TGCAGCGGACTGACGGGATCCAAGGCTAGTCAGCCCCAGCATTTT
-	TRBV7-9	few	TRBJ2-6	CASSRFTGANVLTF	TGTGCCAGCAGCCGTTTCACTGGGGCCAACGTCCTGACTTTC
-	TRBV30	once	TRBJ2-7	CAWSDPPRVNEQYF	TGTGCCTGGAGCGATCCCCCCAGGGTGAACGAGCAGTACTTC
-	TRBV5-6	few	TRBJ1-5	CASSLGGQYSNQPQHF	TGTGCCAGCAGCTTGGGGGGGCAGTATAGCAATCAGCCCCAGCATTTT
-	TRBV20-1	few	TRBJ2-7	CSARDRVGGGLREQYF	TGCAGTGCTAGAGATCGTGTAGGAGGGGGGTTGCGGGAGCAGTACTTC
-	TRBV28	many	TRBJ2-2	CASSLPLVGELFF	TGTGCCAGCAGTTTGCCATTGGTCGGGGAGCTGTTTTTT
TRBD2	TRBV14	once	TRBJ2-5	CASSQLSGRIETQYF	TGTGCCAGCAGCCAACTTAGCGGGAGAATTGAGACCCAGTACTTC
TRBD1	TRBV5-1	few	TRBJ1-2	CASSKDRGGYGYTF	TGCGCCAGCAGCAAGGACAGGGGCGGGTATGGCTACACCTTC
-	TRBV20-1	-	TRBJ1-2	CSATNPNYGYTF	TGCAGTGCTACCAATCCTAACTATGGCTACACCTTC
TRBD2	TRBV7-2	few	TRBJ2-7	CASSSTRTSGNEQYF	TGTGCCAGCAGCTCGACCCGGACTAGCGGGAACGAGCAGTACTTC
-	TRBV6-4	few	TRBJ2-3	CASSDGHRTDTQYF	TGTGCCAGCTCGGACGGTCATCGCACAGATACGCAGTATTTT
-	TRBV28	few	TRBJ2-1	CASSFWGFDEQFF	TGTGCCAGCAGTTTTTGGGGGTTCGATGAGCAGTTCTTC
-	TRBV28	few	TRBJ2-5	CAIKSHTRRETQYF	TGTGCCATCAAGTCCCATACCAGAAGGGAGACCCAGTACTTC
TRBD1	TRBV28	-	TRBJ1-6	CASSSMDRDFNSPLHF	TGTGCCAGCAGTTCTATGGACAGGGATTTTAATTCACCCCTCCACTTT
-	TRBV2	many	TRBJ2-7	CASMGVSYEQYF	TGTGCCAGCATGGGGGTTTCCTACGAGCAGTACTTC
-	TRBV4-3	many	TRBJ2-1	CASSPDYSSSYNEQFF	TGCGCCAGCAGCCCTGACTACTCCAGCTCCTACAATGAGCAGTTCTTC
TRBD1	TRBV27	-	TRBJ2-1	CASSFDRGLGNEQFF	TGTGCCAGCAGTTTCGACAGGGGGCTCGGCAATGAGCAGTTCTTC
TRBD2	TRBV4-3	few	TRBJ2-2	CASSQFRAGGPGELFF	TGCGCCAGCAGCCAATTTCGAGCGGGAGGGCCCGGGGAGCTGTTTTTT
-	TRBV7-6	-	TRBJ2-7	CASSLTGTSYEQYF	TGTGCCAGCAGCTTAACCGGGACATCTTACGAGCAGTACTTC
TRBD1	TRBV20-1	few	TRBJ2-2	CSARDRAGGRTGELFF	TGCAGTGCTAGAGATCGGGCAGGGGGCCGAACCGGGGAGCTGTTTTTT
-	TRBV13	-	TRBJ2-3	CASTRGEENTDTQYF	TGTGCCAGCACCCGAGGGGAGGAAAACACAGATACGCAGTATTTT
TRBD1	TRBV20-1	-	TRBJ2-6	CSASGAGGTSGANVLTF	TGCAGTGCTAGTGGGGCAGGGGGAACCTCTGGGGCCAACGTCCTGACTTTC
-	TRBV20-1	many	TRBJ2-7	CSAQQPGVYEQYF	TGCAGTGCTCAACAGCCAGGGGTTTACGAGCAGTACTTC